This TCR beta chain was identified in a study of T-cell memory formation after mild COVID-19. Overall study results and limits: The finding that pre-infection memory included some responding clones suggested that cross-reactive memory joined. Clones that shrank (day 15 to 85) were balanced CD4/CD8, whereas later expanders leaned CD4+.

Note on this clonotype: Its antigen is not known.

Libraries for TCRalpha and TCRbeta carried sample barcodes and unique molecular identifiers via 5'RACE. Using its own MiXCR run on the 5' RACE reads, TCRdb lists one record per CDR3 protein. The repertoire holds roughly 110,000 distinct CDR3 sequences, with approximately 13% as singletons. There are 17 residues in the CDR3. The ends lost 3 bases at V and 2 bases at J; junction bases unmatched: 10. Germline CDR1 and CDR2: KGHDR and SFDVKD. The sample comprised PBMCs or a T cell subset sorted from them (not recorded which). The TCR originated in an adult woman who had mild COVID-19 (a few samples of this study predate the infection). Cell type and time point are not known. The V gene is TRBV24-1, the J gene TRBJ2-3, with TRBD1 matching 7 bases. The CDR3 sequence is CATSDRQGPYLTDTQYF. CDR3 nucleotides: TGTGCCACCAGTGATCGACAGGGACCCTACCTCACAGATACGCAGTATTTT.